These 11 T cell receptor beta chains were all obtained from the same sample, sequenced in a study of cytotoxic CD8 clonotypes in ibrutinib-treated CLL (dated by TCRdb to 2020 to 2022). The sample's time point label, decoded: progressive disease on ibrutinib. Receptor libraries were prepared by the immunoSEQ multiplex PCR assay. TCRdb limited this immuneACCESS table to in-frame rearrangements with V and J called. A share of clones is missing; checked studies link under half to unresolved V genes, and the rest is unexplained. This sample comprises approximately 170,000 clones, roughly 90% of them detected only once. 3% to 3.5% of the sample lies in the top ten. The sequencing here drew on PBMCs, taken at disease progression, from a patient treated with ibrutinib. Receptors originate from a human donor with chronic lymphocytic leukemia.

This chain connects TRBV9 to TRBJ2-7; D gene unclear. Germline-derived CDR1 and CDR2 are SGDLS and YYNGEE. V dropped 5 bases and J dropped 5 bases, with 17 bases sitting between them. This CDR3 spans 14 amino acids. CDR3 nucleotide sequence: TGTGCCAGCAGTGGGGTGCAGGAAGGACACGAGCAGTACTTC. Translating gives CASSGVQEGHEQYF.

The genes are TRBV19 and TRBJ1-5, with D uncertain. CDR1 is LNHDA and CDR2 is SQIVND in the germline V gene (reference sequence). The V and J ends lost 4 bases and 2 bases respectively, with 21 bases between them. The CDR3 has 18 amino acids. This CDR3 reads CASSTTDYAGYGNQPQHF. The CDR3 nucleotides read TGTGCCAGTAGTACCACCGATTATGCGGGGTACGGCAATCAGCCCCAGCATTTT.

J is TRBJ1-1 and V is TRBV6-4, with a tentative D call TRBD1 (5 bases). Germline V gene sequence: CDR1 MRHNA, CDR2 SNTAGT. V dropped 8 bases and J dropped 3 bases, with 19 bases sitting between them. The CDR3 runs 15 residues. In DNA form, the CDR3 reads TGTGCCAGCTCTGAATATGGGGGAGGGGACACTGAAGCTTTCTTT. Its protein is CASSEYGGGDTEAFF.

This clone was observed once. The V and J genes are TRBV5-1 and TRBJ1-1; 8 positions match TRBD1. Germline trimming cut 4 bases from V and 0 bases from J; bases unmatched to any gene: 2. CDR1 SGHRS and CDR2 YFSETQ come from the germline V gene. The CDR3 is made up of 14 amino acids. The CDR3 DNA follows: TGCGCCAGCAGCGCGGACAGGGTGAACACTGAAGCTTTCTTT. As protein: CASSADRVNTEAFF.

The CDR3 protein is CASRRSGTNNEQYF. The CDR3 DNA is TGTGCCAGCAGGCGATCCGGGACTAACAACGAGCAGTACTTC. The chain links TRBV7-9 to TRBJ2-7; 7 nucleotides match TRBD2. Germline assignment: CDR1 SEHNR and CDR2 FQNEAQ (reference sequence). With 6 bases clipped from V and 5 bases from J, the junction kept 10 bases outside the gene matches. CDR3 size: 14 residues.

The rearrangement links TRBV4-3 to TRBJ2-1; D could derive from TRBD1 or TRBD2 (5 bases each). The CDR3 is 15 residues long. Germline CDR1 is LGHNA and CDR2 is YSLEER. V was trimmed by 2 bases and J by 4 bases, leaving 12 bases between them. CDR3 protein: CASSQLRGWYNEQFF. In DNA, the CDR3 is TGCGCCAGCAGCCAATTGAGGGGCTGGTACAATGAGCAGTTCTTC.

This clone was detected many times. This chain joins TRBV6-1 and TRBJ2-3, with D perhaps TRBD2 (5 bases). Trimming cost V 7 bases and J 1 base, with 12 bases left between them. The V gene's germline CDR1 is MNHNS and CDR2 SASEGT. The CDR3 loop spans 14 amino acids. This CDR3 reads CASNHGVGTDTQYF. The CDR3 nucleotides are TGTGCCAGCAATCACGGGGTCGGCACAGATACGCAGTATTTT.

Only one count was recorded for this clone. The V and J genes are TRBV9 and TRBJ1-2; tentatively, D is TRBD1 (6 bases). The CDR3 has 16 amino acids. Trimming stripped 4 bases from V and 6 bases from J, with 22 bases between. Germline lookup yields CDR1 SGDLS and CDR2 YYNGEE. The CDR3, as DNA: TGTGCCAGCAGCCCCCCTCACGGGGGCCCTGGGAATGGCTACACCTTC. This codes for CASSPPHGGPGNGYTF.

This chain joins TRBV2 and TRBJ2-2; TRBD2 aligns across 8 bases. V was pared by 7 bases and J by 4 bases, with 11 bases of the junction left unmatched. Per germline, CDR1 SNHLY and CDR2 FYNNEI. The CDR3 length is 16 residues. CDR3 DNA: TGTGCCAGCATGGCGAGGCGGGGGGAGGGCACCGGGGAGCTGTTTTTT. It is translated as CASMARRGEGTGELFF.

The rearrangement links TRBV11-3 to TRBJ2-1, with TRBD1 matching 9 bases. Germline assignment: CDR1 SGHNT and CDR2 YENEEA. V shed 5 bases, J shed 7 bases, and the junction held 9 bases outside the gene matches. The CDR3 spans 15 residues. This CDR3 is CASSPRDRVVNEQFF. DNA of the CDR3: TGTGCCAGCAGCCCCCGGGACAGGGTAGTAAATGAGCAGTTCTTC.

The rearrangement joins TRBV21-1 to TRBJ2-7; the D segment call TRBD1 is taken from the table without a DNA check. TRBV21-1 is reported as a pseudogene. This CDR3 contains 17 residues. Here the CDR3 reads CASSLNQGQPLPGQQYF. In DNA, the CDR3 is TGTGCCAGCAGCCTCAACCAGGGGCAACCCCTCCCTGGGCAGCAGTACTTC.